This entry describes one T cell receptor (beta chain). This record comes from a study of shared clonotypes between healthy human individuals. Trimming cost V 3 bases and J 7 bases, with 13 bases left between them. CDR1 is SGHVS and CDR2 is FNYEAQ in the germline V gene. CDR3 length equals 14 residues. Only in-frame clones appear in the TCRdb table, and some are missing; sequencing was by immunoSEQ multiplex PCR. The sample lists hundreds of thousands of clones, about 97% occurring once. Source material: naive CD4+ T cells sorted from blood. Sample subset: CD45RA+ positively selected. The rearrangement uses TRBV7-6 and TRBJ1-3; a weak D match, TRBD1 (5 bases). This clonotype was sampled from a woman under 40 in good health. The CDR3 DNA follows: TGTGCCAGCAGCTTCGGTCAGGGATCGAACACCATATATTTT. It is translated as CASSFGQGSNTIYF. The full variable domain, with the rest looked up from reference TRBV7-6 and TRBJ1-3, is GAGVSQSPRYKVTKRGQDVALRCDPISGHVSLYWYRQALGQGPEFLTYFNYEAQQDKSGLPNDRFSAERPEGSISTLTIQRTEQRDSAMYRCASSFGQGSNTIYFGEGSWLTVV.